Listed below are T cell receptor beta chains from one sample, sequenced in a study of blood T cell repertoires in COVID-19. The assay was immunoSEQ multiplex PCR, and TCRdb's table has in-frame clones only and misses some. The sample has roughly 42,000 clones; around 90% are singletons. The sequencing sample was made of peripheral blood. The source is a man in his forties or fifties with active COVID-19. Each CDR3 is given with its conserved first and last residue. The D gene is left open where the match is weak.

TRBV28,.,TRBJ2-1,CASMLVDEQFF
TRBV5-6,.,TRBJ2-5,CASRTPGQETQYF
TRBV6-1,.,TRBJ1-5,CASSEYREQPQHF
TRBV19,.,TRBJ2-5,CASSTGARGAGTQYF
TRBV6-5,.,TRBJ2-1,CASRLGQFNEQFF
TRBV6-1,TRBD1,TRBJ1-5,CASSELGRKTGGNQPQHF
TRBV5-1,TRBD2,TRBJ2-5,CASSLDSGGKETQYF
TRBV5-1,.,TRBJ2-1,CASRKGQTSYNEQFF
TRBV2,TRBD1,TRBJ1-4,CASSESWTGSDEKLFF
TRBV30,.,TRBJ2-7,CAWSVRWVSEGEQYF
TRBV19,.,TRBJ2-5,CASSARSEAQYF
TRBV2,TRBD1,TRBJ2-3,CASSGQGEDTQYF
TRBV19,TRBD1,TRBJ1-2,CASTGQGYGYTF
TRBV10-1,.,TRBJ2-5,CASSESRGMETQYF
TRBV5-4,TRBD1,TRBJ1-6,CASSIQQGANSPLHF
TRBV7-2,.,TRBJ2-7,CASSFRLGRGSEQYF
TRBV25-1,.,TRBJ2-2,CASSGLGGGGNTGELFF
TRBV5-1,TRBD1,TRBJ1-4,CASSLGPAGGAEKLFF
TRBV19,.,TRBJ2-7,CASSKEATYEQYF
TRBV6-5,.,TRBJ1-1,CASSYVGGTEAFF
TRBV6-2/TRBV6-3,.,TRBJ1-2,CASSYGGRPSETF
TRBV11-3,TRBD1,TRBJ1-3,CASSPQGARGGNTIYF
TRBV29-1,.,TRBJ2-2,CSVARPGKPGELFF
TRBV5-5,.,TRBJ1-4,CASSNSGLPNEKLFF
TRBV19,.,TRBJ2-5,CASSIPQNQETQYF
TRBV7-3,TRBD1,TRBJ1-1,CAGPQGGNTEAFF
TRBV7-3,.,TRBJ2-3,CASSRGHYVGDTQYF
TRBV18,.,TRBJ2-5,CASSPNGGQETQYF
TRBV5-5,.,TRBJ2-2,CASATMGTQNTGELFF
TRBV5-4,TRBD2,TRBJ2-7,CASSREGYEQYF
TRBV9,.,TRBJ1-2,CASRGSSNYGYTF
TRBV15,.,TRBJ2-5,CATRRAGGPQETQYF
TRBV12-3/TRBV12-4,.,TRBJ2-7,CASSIRKYEQYF
TRBV9,TRBD2,TRBJ2-1,CASSVAPRVAGALYNEQFF
TRBV6-1,TRBD1,TRBJ2-2,CASSERTGGASGELFF
TRBV5-1,.,TRBJ2-5,CASSLGADTRETQYF
TRBV7-2,.,TRBJ2-2,CASSPQPDISPMELFF
TRBV4-2,.,TRBJ1-1,CASSQAWQGGGGAFF
TRBV21-1,.,TRBJ2-1,CASSKVASGDNEQFF
TRBV10-3,.,TRBJ1-2,CAIRDGGYGYTF
TRBV10-3,.,TRBJ2-7,CAISDRGVIYEQYF
TRBV11-2,.,TRBJ2-3,CASSSLLRLNTQYF
TRBV9,.,TRBJ2-4,CASSPRGGQGGNIQYF
TRBV6-2/TRBV6-3,TRBD1,TRBJ2-1,CASSHSRGLLYNEQFF
TRBV19,.,TRBJ2-7,CASSIRNQGPGYEQYF
TRBV28,TRBD1,TRBJ1-1,CASSPGDRVNTEAFF
TRBV9,.,TRBJ2-7,CASGGSLSYEQYF
TRBV7-2,.,TRBJ2-3,CASSEPGGLTDTQYF